This entry concerns a single T cell receptor (beta chain). Its antigen is currently unknown. There are 17 residues in the CDR3. Germline assignment: CDR1 SEHNR and CDR2 FQNEAQ (reference sequence). Trimming took off 4 bases at V and 1 base at J, with 17 bases between the two ends. The record originates from a study of T-cell memory formation after mild COVID-19. Researchers used 5'RACE with constant-segment primers to make TCR alpha and TCR beta cDNA libraries that carry sample barcodes and UMIs. One entry per CDR3 protein results from TCRdb running MiXCR on the 5' RACE reads. The sample shows a few hundred thousand distinct CDR3 sequences, around 8% of them seen only once. Overall study findings and caveats: There was a balanced CD4/CD8 profile in clones contracting day 15 to 85, and later expanders leaned CD4+.

The clonotype originates from a man aged 18-30 years who had mild COVID-19 (a few samples of this study predate the infection). Cell type and time point are not known. This rearrangement joins TRBV7-9 to TRBJ2-1; no reliable D call. The sequenced sample was PBMCs or a T cell subset sorted from them (not recorded which). The CDR3 sequence is CASSSHVQSRSYNEQFF. The CDR3 DNA reads as TGTGCCAGCAGCTCCCACGTTCAGTCGCGATCCTACAATGAGCAGTTCTTC.